This is a list of T cell receptor beta chains from one sample in a study of blood T cell repertoires in COVID-19. Sequencing used immunoSEQ multiplex PCR; TCRdb keeps in-frame clones, though not all of them. The sample has a few hundred thousand clones; more than 75% are singletons. The specimen sequenced was PBMCs or T cells enriched from blood (not recorded which). The receptors were sampled from a woman aged 18-30 years who had recovered from COVID-19. CDR3s include the opening cysteine and the closing phenylalanine or tryptophan. Each record gives: CDR3 length, V gene, clone size, D gene, J gene, CDR3 DNA, CDR3 protein. D genes are given only for firm matches. Only some rows state a clone size, as once, few, many or a class for expanded clones.

length: 15
V: TRBV2
size: NA
D: NA
J: TRBJ1-6
DNA: TGTGCCACTGTAACAGGGAGCTCCTATAATTCACCCCTCCACTTT
CDR3: CATVTGSSYNSPLHF

length: 15
V: TRBV6-5
size: NA
D: TRBD1
J: TRBJ1-5
DNA: TGTGCCAGCAGTAACGACAGGGGCCGCGGTCAGCCCCAGCATTTT
CDR3: CASSNDRGRGQPQHF

length: 16
V: TRBV7-9
size: NA
D: NA
J: TRBJ2-2
DNA: TGTGCCAGTCCAACGGGCCGGACACTCTACACCGGGGAGCTGTTTTTT
CDR3: CASPTGRTLYTGELFF

length: 13
V: TRBV11-2
size: NA
D: TRBD1
J: TRBJ1-5
DNA: TGTGCCAGCAGGGACAGGGAGGATCAGCCCCAGCATTTT
CDR3: CASRDREDQPQHF

length: 13
V: TRBV23-1
size: NA
D: NA
J: TRBJ1-6
DNA: TGCGCCAGCTGTTTCCCGCAGGGCCTGCCCCTCCACTTT
CDR3: CASCFPQGLPLHF

length: 16
V: TRBV7-2
size: NA
D: NA
J: TRBJ1-4
DNA: TGTGCCAGCAGCTCCAGCGGGGGGAGGGCTAATGAAAAACTGTTTTTT
CDR3: CASSSSGGRANEKLFF

length: 16
V: TRBV4-1
size: NA
D: TRBD1
J: TRBJ1-2
DNA: TGCGCCAGCAGCCAAGGTATAGGACAGGAGTTCTATGGCTACACCTTC
CDR3: CASSQGIGQEFYGYTF

length: 15
V: TRBV6-6
size: NA
D: TRBD2
J: TRBJ2-1
DNA: TGTGCCAGCAGTTACAATCCTAGCGGGAACAATGAGCAGTTCTTC
CDR3: CASSYNPSGNNEQFF

length: 16
V: TRBV11-2
size: NA
D: NA
J: TRBJ1-1
DNA: TGTGCCAGCAGCTTGAACTATGAAGGTTGGGACACTGAAGCTTTCTTT
CDR3: CASSLNYEGWDTEAFF

length: 14
V: TRBV7-8
size: NA
D: NA
J: TRBJ2-3
DNA: TGTGCCAGCAGCTTACTCCCTAGCACAGATACGCAGTATTTT
CDR3: CASSLLPSTDTQYF

length: 14
V: TRBV6-5
size: few
D: NA
J: TRBJ2-3
DNA: TGTGCCAGCGTCCCGTCGGGGGTCACAGATACGCAGTATTTT
CDR3: CASVPSGVTDTQYF

length: 13
V: TRBV7-7
size: NA
D: NA
J: TRBJ1-1
DNA: TGTGCTAGCAGCCGAGGCGGGGGGACTGAAGCTTTCTTT
CDR3: CASSRGGGTEAFF

length: 14
V: TRBV5-6
size: NA
D: TRBD1
J: TRBJ1-2
DNA: TGTGCCAGCAGCTCCCCCCGGACAGGGAGCGGCTACACCTTC
CDR3: CASSSPRTGSGYTF

length: 15
V: TRBV18
size: few
D: TRBD1
J: TRBJ1-6
DNA: TGTGCCAGCTCACCAACAGGGGGCCAGGGTTCACCCCTCCACTTT
CDR3: CASSPTGGQGSPLHF

length: 14
V: TRBV6-1
size: medium-sized
D: TRBD2
J: TRBJ2-5
DNA: TGTGCCAGCAGTGAAGCGGGGGGGTTCGAGACCCAGTACTTC
CDR3: CASSEAGGFETQYF

length: 16
V: TRBV3-1/TRBV3-2
size: NA
D: TRBD2
J: TRBJ2-3
DNA: TGTGCCAGCAGCCAAGTTGGGACTAGCGGCACAGATACGCAGTATTTT
CDR3: CASSQVGTSGTDTQYF

length: 15
V: TRBV5-8
size: NA
D: NA
J: TRBJ1-3
DNA: TGTGCCAGCAGCTCGGACAGCGTGGTACCGGACACCATATATTTT
CDR3: CASSSDSVVPDTIYF

length: 18
V: TRBV6-1
size: NA
D: TRBD1
J: TRBJ1-5
DNA: TGTGCCAGCAGTGAACGCCGACAGGGAAGTTTAAGCAATCAGCCCCAGCATTTT
CDR3: CASSERRQGSLSNQPQHF

length: 13
V: TRBV2
size: NA
D: NA
J: TRBJ1-1
DNA: TGTGCCAGCAGACGACAGCTGAACACTGAAGCTTTCTTT
CDR3: CASRRQLNTEAFF

length: 15
V: TRBV25-1
size: NA
D: TRBD1
J: TRBJ2-7
DNA: TGTGCCAGCAGTGAAGGGGGGACAGGAGCCTACGAGCAGTACTTC
CDR3: CASSEGGTGAYEQYF

length: 13
V: TRBV7-3
size: NA
D: NA
J: TRBJ1-6
DNA: TGTGCCAGCAGCTTATCGGTCCGGTCACCCCTCCACTTT
CDR3: CASSLSVRSPLHF

length: 14
V: TRBV7-9
size: NA
D: TRBD1
J: TRBJ2-7
DNA: TGTGCCAGCAGCTCGACCGGGACAGCCTACGAGCAGTACTTC
CDR3: CASSSTGTAYEQYF

length: 22
V: TRBV3-1/TRBV3-2
size: once
D: TRBD2
J: TRBJ2-2
DNA: TGTGCCAGCAGCCAAGATGCGGGGACTTCGGGACTAGCGGGCGAGAACACCGGGGAGCTGTTTTTT
CDR3: CASSQDAGTSGLAGENTGELFF

length: 15
V: TRBV27
size: NA
D: TRBD2
J: TRBJ2-7
DNA: TGTGCCAGCAGTGAGGATCTCGGGACTAATTACGAGCAGTACTTC
CDR3: CASSEDLGTNYEQYF

length: 15
V: TRBV6-2/TRBV6-3
size: NA
D: TRBD2
J: TRBJ2-3
DNA: TGTGCCAGCAGTTACGGTCTAGCGGGGCGAGATACGCAGTATTTT
CDR3: CASSYGLAGRDTQYF

length: 14
V: TRBV11-3
size: NA
D: NA
J: TRBJ2-2
DNA: TGTGCCAGCAGCTTTGGCCAGAAAAACGGGGAGCTGTTTTTT
CDR3: CASSFGQKNGELFF

length: 13
V: TRBV7-2
size: few
D: NA
J: TRBJ2-7
DNA: TGTGCCAGCATCCCCGACAGCTCCTACGAGCAGTACTTC
CDR3: CASIPDSSYEQYF

length: 16
V: TRBV7-9
size: few
D: NA
J: TRBJ1-1
DNA: TGTGCCAGCTCCCCAGGGAAATTCCAGGGTAATACTGAAGCTTTCTTT
CDR3: CASSPGKFQGNTEAFF

length: 15
V: TRBV5-1
size: NA
D: TRBD1
J: TRBJ2-7
DNA: TGCGCCAGCAGCTCCACGGGACAGGGGGTATTTGAGCAGTACTTC
CDR3: CASSSTGQGVFEQYF

length: 17
V: TRBV14
size: once
D: TRBD1
J: TRBJ1-1
DNA: TGTGCCAGCAGCCAAGGCCGACAGGGTGGTTGGTGGGCTGAAGCTTTCTTT
CDR3: CASSQGRQGGWWAEAFF

length: 14
V: TRBV28
size: NA
D: TRBD1
J: TRBJ1-2
DNA: TGTGCCAGCAGTTTGAGGACAGGGGGGTATGGCTACACCTTC
CDR3: CASSLRTGGYGYTF

length: 17
V: TRBV7-6
size: NA
D: TRBD2
J: TRBJ2-2
DNA: TGTGCCAGCAGCTTAGAGAGAGGGACTAGCAACACCGGGGAGCTGTTTTTT
CDR3: CASSLERGTSNTGELFF

length: 16
V: TRBV5-8
size: NA
D: TRBD1
J: TRBJ1-6
DNA: TGTGCCAGCAGCTTGGACCGGGACAGGGTGAATTCACCCCTCCACTTT
CDR3: CASSLDRDRVNSPLHF

length: 15
V: TRBV11-1
size: NA
D: TRBD1
J: TRBJ1-1
DNA: TGTGCCAGCAGCTCGGTACAGGGGCCGCACACTGAAGCTTTCTTT
CDR3: CASSSVQGPHTEAFF

length: 15
V: TRBV9
size: NA
D: NA
J: TRBJ2-7
DNA: TGTGCCAGCAGCTCCAGGGATTCCGCTGACTACGAGCAGTACTTC
CDR3: CASSSRDSADYEQYF

length: 15
V: TRBV4-1
size: NA
D: NA
J: TRBJ1-6
DNA: TGCGCCAGCAGCCAAGATGAGCAGGGGTATTCACCCCTCCACTTT
CDR3: CASSQDEQGYSPLHF

length: 17
V: TRBV5-4
size: NA
D: TRBD2
J: TRBJ2-2
DNA: TGTGCCAGCAGCTTGGGCCCGGGGGGGGCCCCGACCGGGGAGCTGTTTTTT
CDR3: CASSLGPGGAPTGELFF

length: 13
V: TRBV27
size: NA
D: TRBD1
J: TRBJ1-1
DNA: TGTGCCAGCAGTAGCCCGACAGGGCGGAATGCTTTCTTT
CDR3: CASSSPTGRNAFF

length: 12
V: TRBV7-9
size: NA
D: NA
J: TRBJ1-1
DNA: TGTGCCAGCAGCTTAATCCAGGGTGAAGCTTTCTTT
CDR3: CASSLIQGEAFF

length: 14
V: TRBV9
size: once
D: NA
J: TRBJ1-1
DNA: TGTGCCAGCAGCGTAGGCGGATACCTCACTGAAGCTTTCTTT
CDR3: CASSVGGYLTEAFF

length: 17
V: TRBV2
size: NA
D: NA
J: TRBJ1-4
DNA: TGTGCCAGCAAGAAGGAGGCAGCGCCGACGACTAATGAAAAACTGTTTTTT
CDR3: CASKKEAAPTTNEKLFF

length: 13
V: TRBV9
size: NA
D: NA
J: TRBJ2-5
DNA: TGTGCCAGCAGCGTAGCTACAGGAGAGACCCAGTACTTC
CDR3: CASSVATGETQYF

length: 14
V: TRBV6-5
size: NA
D: TRBD2
J: TRBJ2-7
DNA: TGTGCCAGCATCCGAGCGGGAGCTATATACGAGCAGTACTTC
CDR3: CASIRAGAIYEQYF

length: 16
V: TRBV14
size: once
D: TRBD1
J: TRBJ2-1
DNA: TGTGCCAGCAGCCAACCGGGACAGGGGGCCTACAATGAGCAGTTCTTC
CDR3: CASSQPGQGAYNEQFF

length: 14
V: TRBV5-4
size: NA
D: TRBD1
J: TRBJ2-7
DNA: TGTGCCAGCAGCCGGGACAGGGGGAGCTACGAGCAGTACTTC
CDR3: CASSRDRGSYEQYF

length: 14
V: TRBV6-5
size: NA
D: NA
J: TRBJ1-2
DNA: TGTGCCAGCAGCCGAACGGGGGATAACTATGGCTACACCTTC
CDR3: CASSRTGDNYGYTF

length: 16
V: TRBV9
size: NA
D: TRBD2
J: TRBJ2-7
DNA: TGTGCCAGCAGCCTCATGGGCGGGGGGGCGTACTACGAGCAGTACTTC
CDR3: CASSLMGGGAYYEQYF

length: 12
V: TRBV10-2
size: NA
D: NA
J: TRBJ2-1
DNA: TGCGCGCTGGGAGGGGAAGGGGGTGAGCAGTTCTTC
CDR3: CALGGEGGEQFF

length: 12
V: TRBV5-6
size: NA
D: NA
J: TRBJ2-1
DNA: TGTGCCAGCAGCTTCACCTTGAGTGAGCAGTTCTTC
CDR3: CASSFTLSEQFF

length: 14
V: TRBV5-1
size: NA
D: NA
J: TRBJ1-6
DNA: TGCGCCAGCAGCTTGAACAGTGGAAATTCACCCCTCCACTTT
CDR3: CASSLNSGNSPLHF

length: 17
V: TRBV29-1
size: NA
D: NA
J: TRBJ1-4
DNA: TGCAGCGTTGAAGATCCTGACAGACCTCTACGAGGTGAAAAACTGTTTTTT
CDR3: CSVEDPDRPLRGEKLFF

length: 14
V: TRBV27
size: NA
D: TRBD1
J: TRBJ1-5
DNA: TGTGCCAGCAAAGTGACAGGGGTGAATCAGCCCCAGCATTTT
CDR3: CASKVTGVNQPQHF